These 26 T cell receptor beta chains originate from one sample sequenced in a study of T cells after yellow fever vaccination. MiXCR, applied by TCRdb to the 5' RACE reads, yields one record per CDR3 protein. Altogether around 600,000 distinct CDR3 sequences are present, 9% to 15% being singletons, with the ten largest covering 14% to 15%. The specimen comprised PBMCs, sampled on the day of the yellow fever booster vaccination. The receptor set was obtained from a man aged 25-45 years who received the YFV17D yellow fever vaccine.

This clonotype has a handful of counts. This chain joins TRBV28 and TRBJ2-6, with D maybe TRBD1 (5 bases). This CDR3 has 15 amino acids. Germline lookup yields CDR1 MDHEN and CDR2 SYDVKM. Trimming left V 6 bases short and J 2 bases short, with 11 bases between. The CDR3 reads CASSKGDPGANVLTF. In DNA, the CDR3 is TGTGCCAGCAGCAAAGGGGATCCTGGGGCCAACGTCCTGACTTTC. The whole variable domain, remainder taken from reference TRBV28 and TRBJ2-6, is DVKVTQSSRYLVKRTGEKVFLECVQDMDHENMFWYRQDPGLGLRLIYFSYDVKMKEKGDIPEGYSVSREKKERFSLILESASTNQTSMYLCASSKGDPGANVLTFGAGSRLTVL.

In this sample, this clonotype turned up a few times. Here the CDR3 reads CSVEYWDSSEAFF. CDR3 bases: TGCAGCGTTGAATATTGGGACAGTTCTGAAGCTTTCTTT. The V call is TRBV29-1, the J call TRBJ1-1, with 7 bases identical to TRBD1. The germline gives CDR1 SQVTM, CDR2 ANQGSEA. J was trimmed by 6 bases and V by 2 bases; bases with no gene match: 6. This CDR3 contains 13 residues.

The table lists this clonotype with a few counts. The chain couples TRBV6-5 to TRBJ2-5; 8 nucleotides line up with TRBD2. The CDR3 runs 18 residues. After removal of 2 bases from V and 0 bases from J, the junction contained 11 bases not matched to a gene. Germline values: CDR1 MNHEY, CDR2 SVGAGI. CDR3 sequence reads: CASSYPLSGTGDQETQYF. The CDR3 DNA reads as TGTGCCAGCAGTTACCCTCTTAGCGGGACGGGAGACCAAGAGACCCAGTACTTC.

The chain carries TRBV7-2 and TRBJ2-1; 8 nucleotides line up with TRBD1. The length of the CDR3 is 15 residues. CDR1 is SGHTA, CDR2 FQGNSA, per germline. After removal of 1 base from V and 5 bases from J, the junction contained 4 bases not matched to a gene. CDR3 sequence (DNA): TGTGCCAGCAGCTTAGACAGGGGGGACCACAATGAGCAGTTCTTC. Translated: CASSLDRGDHNEQFF.

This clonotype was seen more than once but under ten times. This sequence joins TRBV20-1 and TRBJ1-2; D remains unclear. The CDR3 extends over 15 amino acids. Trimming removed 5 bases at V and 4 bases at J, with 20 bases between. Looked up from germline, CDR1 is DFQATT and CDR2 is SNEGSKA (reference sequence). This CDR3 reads CSASPGSLRGYGYTF. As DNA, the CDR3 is TGCAGTGCTTCGCCTGGGTCCCTACGAGGCTATGGCTACACCTTC.

The CDR3 DNA reads as TGCAGTGCTAGAGTGGCGATAGCGGGAGGAGCAGATACGCAGTATTTT. Amino acids: CSARVAIAGGADTQYF. V usage is TRBV20-1 and J usage is TRBJ2-3; 10 nucleotides match TRBD2. Looked up from germline, CDR1 is DFQATT and CDR2 is SNEGSKA (reference sequence). The CDR3 loop spans 16 amino acids. V shed 1 base, J shed 4 bases, and the junction held 8 bases outside the gene matches.

This CDR3 is CASSLFRSSISYNEQFF. In nucleotides, the CDR3 is TGTGCCAGCAGCTTATTTAGGTCCAGTATATCCTACAATGAGCAGTTCTTC. The chain uses TRBV5-6 and TRBJ2-1; D unresolved. There are 17 residues in the CDR3. Germline loops: CDR1 SGHDT, CDR2 YYEEEE. Trimming removed 2 bases from V and 1 base from J, with 16 bases in between. Combining the CDR3 with reference TRBV5-6 and TRBJ2-1 gives the whole variable domain DAGVTQSPTHLIKTRGQQVTLRCSPKSGHDTVSWYQQALGQGPQFIFQYYEEEERQRGNFPDRFSGHQFPNYSSELNVNALLLGDSALYLCASSLFRSSISYNEQFFGPGTRLTVL.

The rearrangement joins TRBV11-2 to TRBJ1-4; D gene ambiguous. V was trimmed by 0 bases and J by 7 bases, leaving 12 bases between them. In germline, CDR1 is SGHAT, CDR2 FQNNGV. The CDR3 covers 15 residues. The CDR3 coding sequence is TGTGCCAGCAGCTTAGAAGGGAGTTGGGGTGAAAAACTGTTTTTT. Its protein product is CASSLEGSWGEKLFF.

The CDR3 spells CASSADGTGNEKLFF. CDR3 nucleotides: TGTGCCAGCAGCGCGGACGGGACAGGGAACGAAAAACTGTTTTTT. J is TRBJ1-4 and V is TRBV9; TRBD1 agrees at 9 bases. The V gene end was trimmed by 3 bases and the J gene end by 8 bases; junction bases not matched to a gene: 8. Germline V gene data show CDR1 as SGDLS and CDR2 as YYNGEE. This CDR3 has 15 residues.

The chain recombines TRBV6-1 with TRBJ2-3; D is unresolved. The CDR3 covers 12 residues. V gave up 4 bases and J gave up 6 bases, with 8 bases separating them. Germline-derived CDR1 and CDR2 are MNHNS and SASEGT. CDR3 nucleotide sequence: TGTGCCAGCAGTGCTCAGCTGGATACGCAGTATTTT. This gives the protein CASSAQLDTQYF.

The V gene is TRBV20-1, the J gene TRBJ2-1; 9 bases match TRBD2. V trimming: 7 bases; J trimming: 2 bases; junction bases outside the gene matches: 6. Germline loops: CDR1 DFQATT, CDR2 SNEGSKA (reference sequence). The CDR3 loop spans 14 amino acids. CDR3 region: CSGALAGTYNEQFF. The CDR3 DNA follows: TGCAGTGGGGCACTAGCGGGCACCTACAATGAGCAGTTCTTC.

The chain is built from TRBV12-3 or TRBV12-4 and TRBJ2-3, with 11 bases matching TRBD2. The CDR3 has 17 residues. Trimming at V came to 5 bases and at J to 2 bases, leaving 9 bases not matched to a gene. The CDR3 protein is CASSPSGTSGPTDTQYF. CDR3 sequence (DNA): TGTGCCAGCAGTCCCTCCGGGACTAGCGGACCCACAGATACGCAGTATTTT.

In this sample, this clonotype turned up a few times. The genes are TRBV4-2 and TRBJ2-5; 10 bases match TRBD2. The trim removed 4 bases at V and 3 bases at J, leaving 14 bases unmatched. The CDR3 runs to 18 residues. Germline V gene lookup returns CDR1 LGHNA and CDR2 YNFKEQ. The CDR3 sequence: CASSRNLLAGSVEETQYF. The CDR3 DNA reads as TGTGCCAGCAGCCGCAACCTACTAGCGGGGTCGGTGGAAGAGACCCAGTACTTC.

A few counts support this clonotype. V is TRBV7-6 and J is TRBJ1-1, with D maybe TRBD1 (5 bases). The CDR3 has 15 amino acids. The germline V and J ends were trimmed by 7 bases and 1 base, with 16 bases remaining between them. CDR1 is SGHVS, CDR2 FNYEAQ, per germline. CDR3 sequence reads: CASTQFRAANTEAFF. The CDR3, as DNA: TGTGCCAGCACCCAATTCAGGGCTGCGAACACTGAAGCTTTCTTT.

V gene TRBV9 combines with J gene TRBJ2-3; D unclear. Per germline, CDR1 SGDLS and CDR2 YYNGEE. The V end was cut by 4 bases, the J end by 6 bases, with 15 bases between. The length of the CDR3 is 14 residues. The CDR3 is CASSPSPVADTQYF. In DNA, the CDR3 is TGTGCCAGCAGCCCAAGCCCCGTGGCGGATACGCAGTATTTT. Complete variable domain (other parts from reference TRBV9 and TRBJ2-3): DSGVTQTPKHLITATGQRVTLRCSPRSGDLSVYWYQQSLDQGLQFLIQYYNGEERAKGNILERFSAQQFPDLHSELNLSSLELGDSALYFCASSPSPVADTQYFGPGTRLTVL.

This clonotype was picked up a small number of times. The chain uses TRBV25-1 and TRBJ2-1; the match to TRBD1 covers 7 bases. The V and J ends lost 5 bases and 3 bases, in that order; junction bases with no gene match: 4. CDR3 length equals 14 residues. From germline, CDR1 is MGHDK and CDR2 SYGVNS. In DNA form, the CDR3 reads TGTGCCAGCAGTTACCCAGGGGGCTACAATGAGCAGTTCTTC. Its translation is CASSYPGGYNEQFF.

The CDR3 protein is CSVEDIQALDTEAFF. The CDR3 DNA reads as TGCAGCGTTGAAGATATACAGGCCCTAGACACTGAAGCTTTCTTT. J is TRBJ1-1 and V is TRBV29-1, with a tentative D call TRBD1 (5 bases). V was clipped by 0 bases and J by 3 bases, with 14 bases between them. The CDR3 has 15 amino acids. Germline CDR1 is SQVTM and CDR2 is ANQGSEA.

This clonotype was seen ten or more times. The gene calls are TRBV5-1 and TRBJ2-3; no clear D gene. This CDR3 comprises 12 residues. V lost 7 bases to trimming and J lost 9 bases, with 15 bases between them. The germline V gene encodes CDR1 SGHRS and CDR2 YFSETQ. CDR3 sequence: CASQAESPTQYF. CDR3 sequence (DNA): TGCGCCAGCCAAGCTGAGTCCCCCACGCAGTATTTT.

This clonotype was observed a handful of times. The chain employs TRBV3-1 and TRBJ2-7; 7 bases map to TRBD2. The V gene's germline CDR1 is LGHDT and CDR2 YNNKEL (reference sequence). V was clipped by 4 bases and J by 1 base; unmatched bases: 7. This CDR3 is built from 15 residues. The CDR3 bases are TGTGCCAGCAGCCTCGGGAGGTCTCCTTCCTACGAGCAGTACTTC. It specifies CASSLGRSPSYEQYF.

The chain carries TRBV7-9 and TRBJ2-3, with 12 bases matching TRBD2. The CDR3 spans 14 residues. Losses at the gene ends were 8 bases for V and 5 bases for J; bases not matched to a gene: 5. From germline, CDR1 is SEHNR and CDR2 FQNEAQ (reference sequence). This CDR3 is CASEPGLAGDTQYF. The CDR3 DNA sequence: TGTGCCAGCGAACCGGGACTAGCGGGAGATACGCAGTATTTT. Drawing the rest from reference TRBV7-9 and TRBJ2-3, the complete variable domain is DTGVSQNPRHKITKRGQNVTFRCDPISEHNRLYWYRQTLGQGPEFLTYFQNEAQLEKSRLLSDRFSAERPKGSFSTLEIQRTEQGDSAMYLCASEPGLAGDTQYFGPGTRLTVL.

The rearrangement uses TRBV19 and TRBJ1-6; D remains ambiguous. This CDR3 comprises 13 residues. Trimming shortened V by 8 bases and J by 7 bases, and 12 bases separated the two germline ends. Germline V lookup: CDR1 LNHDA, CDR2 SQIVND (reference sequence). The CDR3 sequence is CASGDGYNSPLHF. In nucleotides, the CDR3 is TGTGCCAGTGGAGACGGGTACAATTCACCCCTCCACTTT.

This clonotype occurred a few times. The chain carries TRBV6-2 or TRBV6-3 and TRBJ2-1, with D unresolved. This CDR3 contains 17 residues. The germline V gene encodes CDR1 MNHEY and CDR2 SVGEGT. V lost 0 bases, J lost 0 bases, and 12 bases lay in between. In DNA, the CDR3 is TGTGCCAGCAGTTACTCTCCGACATCCAACTCCTACAATGAGCAGTTCTTC. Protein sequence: CASSYSPTSNSYNEQFF.

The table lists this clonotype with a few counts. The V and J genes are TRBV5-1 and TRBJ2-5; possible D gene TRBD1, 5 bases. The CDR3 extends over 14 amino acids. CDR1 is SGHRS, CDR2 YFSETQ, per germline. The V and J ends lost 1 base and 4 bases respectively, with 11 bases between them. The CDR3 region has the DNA TGCGCCAGCAGCTTGAGGACATTATCAGAGACCCAGTACTTC. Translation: CASSLRTLSETQYF.

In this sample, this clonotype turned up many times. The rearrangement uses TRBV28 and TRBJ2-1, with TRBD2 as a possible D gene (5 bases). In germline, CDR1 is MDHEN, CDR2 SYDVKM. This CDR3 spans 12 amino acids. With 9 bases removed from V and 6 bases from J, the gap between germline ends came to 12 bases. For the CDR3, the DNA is TGTGCCAGTCCGTCTAGCTCCAATGAGCAGTTCTTC. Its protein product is CASPSSSNEQFF.

The CDR3 sequence is CASSAPQGDFYTF. CDR3 in DNA: TGTGCCAGCAGCGCCCCCCAAGGGGACTTTTACACCTTC. The rearrangement joins TRBV9 to TRBJ1-2; tentative D call: TRBD1 (5 bases). V was cut by 3 bases and J by 11 bases, with 17 bases left in between. Germline V gives CDR1 SGDLS, CDR2 YYNGEE. This CDR3 contains 13 residues.

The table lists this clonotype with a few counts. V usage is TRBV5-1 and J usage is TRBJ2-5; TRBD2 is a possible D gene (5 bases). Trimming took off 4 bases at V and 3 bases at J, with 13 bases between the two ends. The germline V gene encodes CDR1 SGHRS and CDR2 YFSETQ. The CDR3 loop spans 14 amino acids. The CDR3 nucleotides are TGCGCCAGCAGCCCTTTAGCGCCAGAAGAGACCCAGTACTTC. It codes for CASSPLAPEETQYF. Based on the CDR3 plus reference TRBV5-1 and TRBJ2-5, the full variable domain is KAGVTQTPRYLIKTRGQQVTLSCSPISGHRSVSWYQQTPGQGLQFLFEYFSETQRNKGNFPGRFSGRQFSNSRSEMNVSTLELGDSALYLCASSPLAPEETQYFGPGTRLLVL.